This T cell receptor beta chain emerged from a study of blood T cell repertoires in COVID-19. Overall study context: Some COVID-19 samples were acute and others convalescent; all came from the United States, Italy and Spain. PBMCs, B-cell-depleted T cells, or T cells were the source of the cDNA or gDNA that made up the material.

As processed by the authors: The authors estimated nucleated cell counts from reference gene primer amplification. Clones were sequenced by immunoSEQ multiplex PCR, and TCRdb holds only the in-frame ones, with some missing. From that table come the V and J calls and clone size; the DNA was used to work out D and trimming. The data hold about 230,000 clones, with 75% to 90% observed a single time. CDR3 length: 15 residues. V gave up 4 bases and J gave up 5 bases, with 15 bases separating them. CDR1 LGHDT and CDR2 YNNKEL come from the germline V gene (reference sequence). This TCR was recovered from a woman in her seventies with active or convalescent COVID-19. The chain is built from TRBV3-1 (or the pseudogene TRBV3-2) and TRBJ1-5; a possible D gene is TRBD1 (5 bases). Sequencing used peripheral blood. The CDR3 loop reads CASSPGAGLYQPQHF. As DNA, the CDR3 is TGTGCCAGCAGCCCCGGGGCGGGGCTTTATCAGCCCCAGCATTTT.